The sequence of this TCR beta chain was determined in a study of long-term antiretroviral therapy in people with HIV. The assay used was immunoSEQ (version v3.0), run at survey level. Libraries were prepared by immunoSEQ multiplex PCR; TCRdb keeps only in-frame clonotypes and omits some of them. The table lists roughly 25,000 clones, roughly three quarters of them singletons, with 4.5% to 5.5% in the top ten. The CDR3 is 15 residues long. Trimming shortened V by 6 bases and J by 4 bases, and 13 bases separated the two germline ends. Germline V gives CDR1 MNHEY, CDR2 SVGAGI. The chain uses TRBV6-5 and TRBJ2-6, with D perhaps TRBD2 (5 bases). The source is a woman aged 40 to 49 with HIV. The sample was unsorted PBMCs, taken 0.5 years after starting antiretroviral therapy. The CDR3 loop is CASRRSGNGANVLTF. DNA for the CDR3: TGTGCCAGCAGACGATCGGGGAACGGGGCCAACGTCCTGACTTTC.